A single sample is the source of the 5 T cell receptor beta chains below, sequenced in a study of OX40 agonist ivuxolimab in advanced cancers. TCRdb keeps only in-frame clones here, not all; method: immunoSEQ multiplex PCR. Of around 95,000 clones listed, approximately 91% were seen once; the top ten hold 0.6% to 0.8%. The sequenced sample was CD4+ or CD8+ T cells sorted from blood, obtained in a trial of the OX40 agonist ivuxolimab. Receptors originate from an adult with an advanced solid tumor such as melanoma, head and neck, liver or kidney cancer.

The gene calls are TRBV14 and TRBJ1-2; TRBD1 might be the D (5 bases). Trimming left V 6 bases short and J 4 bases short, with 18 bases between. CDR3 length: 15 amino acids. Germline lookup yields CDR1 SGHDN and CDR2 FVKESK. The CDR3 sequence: CASSRQPVSVYGYTF. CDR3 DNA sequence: TGTGCCAGCAGTCGACAGCCAGTTAGCGTCTATGGCTACACCTTC. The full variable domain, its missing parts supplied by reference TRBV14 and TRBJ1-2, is EAGVTQFPSHSVIEKGQTVTLRCDPISGHDNLYWYRRVMGKEIKFLLHFVKESKQDESGMPNNRFLAERTGGTYSTLKVQPAELEDSGVYFCASSRQPVSVYGYTFGSGTRLTVV.

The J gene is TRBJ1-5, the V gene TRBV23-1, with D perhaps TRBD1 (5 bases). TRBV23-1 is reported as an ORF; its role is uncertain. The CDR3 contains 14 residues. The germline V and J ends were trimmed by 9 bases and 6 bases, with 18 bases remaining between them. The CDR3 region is CARERKGRGQPQHF. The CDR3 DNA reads TGCGCCAGAGAGCGTAAGGGGCGAGGTCAGCCCCAGCATTTT.

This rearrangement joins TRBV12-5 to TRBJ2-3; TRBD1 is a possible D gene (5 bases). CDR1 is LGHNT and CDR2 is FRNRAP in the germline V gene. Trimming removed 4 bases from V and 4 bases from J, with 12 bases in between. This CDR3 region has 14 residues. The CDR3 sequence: CASGSAGYPDTQYF. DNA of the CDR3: TGTGCTAGTGGTTCCGCAGGGTATCCAGATACGCAGTATTTT.

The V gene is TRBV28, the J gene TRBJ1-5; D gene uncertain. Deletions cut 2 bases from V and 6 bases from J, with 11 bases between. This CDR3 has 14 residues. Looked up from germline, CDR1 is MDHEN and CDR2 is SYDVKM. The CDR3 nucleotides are TGTGCCAGCAGTTTAAGGAGGGAAGGTCAGCCCCAGCATTTT. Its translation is CASSLRREGQPQHF. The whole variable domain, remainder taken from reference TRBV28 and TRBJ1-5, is DVKVTQSSRYLVKRTGEKVFLECVQDMDHENMFWYRQDPGLGLRLIYFSYDVKMKEKGDIPEGYSVSREKKERFSLILESASTNQTSMYLCASSLRREGQPQHFGDGTRLSIL.

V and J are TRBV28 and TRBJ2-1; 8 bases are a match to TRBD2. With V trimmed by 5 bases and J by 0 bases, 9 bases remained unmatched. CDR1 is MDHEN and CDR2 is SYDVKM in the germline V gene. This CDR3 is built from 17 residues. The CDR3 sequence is CASSKGLAGSSYNEQFF. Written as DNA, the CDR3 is TGTGCCAGCAGTAAAGGACTAGCCGGAAGCTCCTACAATGAGCAGTTCTTC. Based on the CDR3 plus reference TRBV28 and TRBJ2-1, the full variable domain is DVKVTQSSRYLVKRTGEKVFLECVQDMDHENMFWYRQDPGLGLRLIYFSYDVKMKEKGDIPEGYSVSREKKERFSLILESASTNQTSMYLCASSKGLAGSSYNEQFFGPGTRLTVL.